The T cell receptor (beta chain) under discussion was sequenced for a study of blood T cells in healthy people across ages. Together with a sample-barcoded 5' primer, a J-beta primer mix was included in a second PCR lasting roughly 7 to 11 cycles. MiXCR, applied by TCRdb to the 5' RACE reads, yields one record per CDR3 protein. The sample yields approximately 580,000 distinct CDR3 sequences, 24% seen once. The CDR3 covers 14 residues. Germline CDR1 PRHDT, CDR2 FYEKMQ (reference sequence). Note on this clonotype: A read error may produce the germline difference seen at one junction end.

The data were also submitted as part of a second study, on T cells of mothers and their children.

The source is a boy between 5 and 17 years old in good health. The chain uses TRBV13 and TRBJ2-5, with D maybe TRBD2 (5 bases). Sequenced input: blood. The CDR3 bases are TGTGCCAGCAGCCCCCGGAGGTACCAAGAGGCCCAGTACTTC. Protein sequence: CASSPRRYQEAQYF.